This T cell receptor (beta chain) was identified in a study of cytomegalovirus exposure and HLA in healthy donors. Overall study results and limits: With further analysis later on, most CMV-associated TCR beta chains appeared HLA-restricted. Previous analysis showed most TCR beta V segments were productive about 90% or about 30% of the time.

Germline assignment: CDR1 SQVTM and CDR2 ANQGSEA. The CDR3 is made up of 13 amino acids. V dropped 7 bases and J dropped 7 bases, with 14 bases sitting between them. Researchers ran the PCR with 60 Vbeta and 13 Jbeta primers. The assay was immunoSEQ multiplex PCR, and TCRdb's table has in-frame clones only and misses some. The sample has 100,000 to 120,000 clones; 70% to 90% are singletons. In regard to this clone: Its specificity is not known.

The chain recombines TRBV29-1 with TRBJ1-6; unclear D gene. The sequenced sample was PBMCs. The sequence derives from a middle-aged man in good health and CMV-seronegative. In nucleotides, the CDR3 is TGCAGCGCCGGGGAGGGCGGAAATTCACCCCTCCACTTT. Amino acids: CSAGEGGNSPLHF.